This T cell receptor beta chain came from a study of blood T cells in healthy people across ages (dated by TCRdb to the mid-2010s). Looking at the study overall: In model experiments, template switching captured about one uniquely barcoded TCR beta cDNA molecule for every two T cells. Age-related changes in TCR beta repertoire diversity were measured in the study by deep sequencing normalized with unique cDNA molecular identifiers. Four age groups were formed from the donors: young (average approximately 15 years), middle-aged (approximately 40), aged (62) and long-lived (about 75). Using the same blood draw, the study looked at two additional independent replicas of 1 million unique cDNA reads for two donors, one aged 18 to 29 and the other aged 80 or older.

CDR1 SGHTA and CDR2 FQGTGA were looked up in the germline V gene. The cysteine opens and the phenylalanine closes a CDR3 of 15 amino acids. CDR3 DNA is the only sequence kept; it has 45 bases, read in frame from the first base. Unmatched junction bases come to 13, with V trimmed by 5 bases and J by 7 bases. The receptor library was made with 5' RACE. Sequencing took place on an Illumina HiSeq 2500. A second PCR of about 6 to 12 cycles was run with a J-beta primer mix and a sample-barcoded 5' primer. A template-switch 5' adaptor carrying 12 random nucleotides introduced a unique molecular identifier onto each TCR beta cDNA molecule. Each sample yielded at least 2.5 million CDR3-containing paired-end reads. First-strand cDNA synthesis was performed from all RNA using the Mint cDNA synthesis kit, with priming by a TRBC-specific oligonucleotide. Following uracil-DNA glycosylase treatment, a first 18-cycle PCR with universal primers M1SS and BC2_uni_R was performed on all cDNA. Per the authors' processing: For normalization, 1 million high-quality reads were randomly selected from each sample, with every read carrying a distinct molecular identifier. Reads sharing molecular identifiers were discarded rather than binned into consensus sequences. MiTCR, with a Q25 quality threshold and the strictest error-elimination algorithm, was used for CDR3 identification, clonotype clustering and error correction. A nonparametric unseen species model with Euler transformation was used to estimate lower-bound total TCR beta diversity. Using fastp trimming at Q25 and MiXCR clonotype assembly, TCRdb reanalyzed the public sequencing data and kept in-frame beta chains. Duplicate CDR3 protein sequences are folded into a single record with the most common DNA and genes. TCRdb assigned the V and J calls; the authors' analysis was not used. This sample holds approximately 900,000 distinct CDR3 sequences; just under 30% were observed only once. 10% of the sample goes to the ten largest clones.

On this clonotype: Its antigen is currently not known. No per-base quality is available; no much larger clone lies one base away.

The donors were 40 or so Caucasian individuals from Russia, aged roughly 6 to 100 years, who were systemically healthy. Roughly 10 milliliters of peripheral blood were drawn from each donor into EDTA-treated Vacutainer tubes. Ficoll-Paque density-gradient centrifugation was used to isolate PBMCs, with at least 6 million obtained per sample. Total RNA, at least 5 micrograms per sample, was extracted from PBMCs with Trizol reagent. Naive CD45RAhigh/CD27high T cell percentages were measured by flow cytometry on a PBMC aliquot from every donor. Study-wide conclusions, independent of this receptor: The CMV infection status of donors was not known, potentially confounding age-related changes in expanded clonotypes. The percentage of naive T cells measured by flow cytometry correlated strongly with observed TCR beta diversity. Bulk unsorted PBMC profiling prevented conclusive comparison of naive and antigen-experienced compartments. Estimates of total diversity based on one million sequenced T cells were considered lower bounds and underestimates. Compared with the aged group, the long-lived group had more naive CD4+ T cells, fewer expanded clones and increased TCR diversity, a pattern suggesting age selection. As age increased, observed TCR beta diversity per million T cells dropped in a roughly linear way, and a significant reduction was already evident by age around 41.

These data also featured in a second study, about T cells of mothers and their children. Per that second paper: Donors were nine systemically healthy Caucasian individuals: three mothers and their six children. cDNA synthesis consumed the entire amount of extracted RNA, loaded at 1.5 ug RNA in each 15 ul reaction. Sample barcodes and 2-4 random nucleotides were added via the M1S primer in the second PCR. Over 9.5 million TCR beta CDR3 reads were obtained for each mother, and 2.5 million to 3 million reads were obtained for each child. Thymic selection similarly shapes TCR recombination output in related and unrelated pairs, with minor effect from inherited differences. Normalized repertoire overlap was always found to be slightly, but never significantly, higher in related mother-child pairs than in unrelated mother-child pairs. With a sensitivity of approximately 100 clones per million clonotypes, no persistent microchimeric T cell clones were detected. Deep NGS was used in the study to compare the TCR beta repertoires of mothers and children and to look for features that separate related mother-child pairs from unrelated individuals. Mothers averaged roughly 40 +/- 4 years of age and children averaged approximately 12 +/- 4 years. After adapters were ligated using NEBNext reagents, the libraries underwent 100+100 nt paired-end sequencing on an Illumina HiSeq 2000. Mother and child libraries were prepared a month apart and sequenced in separate runs to prevent cross-contamination. Between roughly 500,000 and 2,300,000 distinct TCR beta clonotypes were identified per donor. Naive TCR beta clonotypes were estimated from low-frequency clonotypes matched to each donor's FACS-determined naive share, without sorting.

The receptor was isolated from a woman aged 40 to 50 in good health. The sequence links TRBV7-3 to TRBJ2-5, with 7 central nucleotides matching TRBD2. The sample was blood. The nucleotides read TGTGCCAGCAGCCCTACCCCGACTAGCTATGGGACCCAGTACTTC. This encodes CASSPTPTSYGTQYF.